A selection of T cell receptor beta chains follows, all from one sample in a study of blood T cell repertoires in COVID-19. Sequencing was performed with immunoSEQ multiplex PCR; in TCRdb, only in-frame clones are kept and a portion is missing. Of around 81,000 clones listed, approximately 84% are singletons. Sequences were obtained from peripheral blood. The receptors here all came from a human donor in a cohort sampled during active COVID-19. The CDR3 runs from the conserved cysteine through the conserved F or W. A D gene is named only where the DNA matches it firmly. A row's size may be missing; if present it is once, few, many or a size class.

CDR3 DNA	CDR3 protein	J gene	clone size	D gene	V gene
TGTGCCTGGGACAGGGGGAGGGTGGACACCGGGGAGCTGTTTTTT	CAWDRGRVDTGELFF	TRBJ2-2	.	TRBD1	TRBV30
TGTGCCAGCAGCTTCTGGAGGAGTGAGCAGTTCTTC	CASSFWRSEQFF	TRBJ2-1	.	.	TRBV5-4
TGTGCCAGCAGCGAGAACAGGGTCCACGAGCAGTACTTC	CASSENRVHEQYF	TRBJ2-7	.	.	TRBV5-4
TGTGCCAGCAGTAGGGACCTAGCGGGGGCGAGTTATGGGCTCTTC	CASSRDLAGASYGLF	TRBJ2-1	.	TRBD2	TRBV2
TGCGCCAGCAGCCAAGAAGGGTGGGGCGGGGTCTACAATGAGCAGTTCTTC	CASSQEGWGGVYNEQFF	TRBJ2-1	.	.	TRBV4-1
TGTGCCAGCAGTTCGCCGGGGGGGCGGGGTAATTCACCCCTCCACTTT	CASSSPGGRGNSPLHF	TRBJ1-6	.	.	TRBV27
TGTGCCAGCAGCTCCACCCCCCCAGGGGGCTACGAGCAGTACTTC	CASSSTPPGGYEQYF	TRBJ2-7	.	TRBD1	TRBV11-2
TGTGCCAGCAGCCAAGTGGTACAGGGCGAGCTCGGGACTGAAGCTTTCTTT	CASSQVVQGELGTEAFF	TRBJ1-1	.	.	TRBV4-2
TGTGCCAGCAGTGAGACAGGGATGTATGGCTACACCTTC	CASSETGMYGYTF	TRBJ1-2	.	TRBD1	TRBV25-1
TGTGCCACCAGCAGAGATAGAGGGTTAACCTACGAGCAGTACTTC	CATSRDRGLTYEQYF	TRBJ2-7	once	.	TRBV15
TGTGCCAGCAGCGCACTGACTAGCCATATAGGGACCCAGTACTTC	CASSALTSHIGTQYF	TRBJ2-5	.	TRBD2	TRBV5-5
TGCGCCAGCAAACCTAGCGGGGGGGCCTGGGAGCAGTTCTTC	CASKPSGGAWEQFF	TRBJ2-1	.	TRBD2	TRBV5-1
TGTGCCATCAGTGAGTCTGTGGCTAGCGGGGGACAAGAGACCCAGTACTTC	CAISESVASGGQETQYF	TRBJ2-5	once	TRBD2	TRBV10-3
TGTGCCAGCTCACCCACACAGGGTTGGGGCACCGGGGAGCTGTTTTTT	CASSPTQGWGTGELFF	TRBJ2-2	few	.	TRBV18
TGTGCCACCAGTGACAGACAGGCCTACGAGCAGTACTTC	CATSDRQAYEQYF	TRBJ2-7	once	.	TRBV24-1